A single TCR beta chain is shown here with its context. Its antigen is currently not known. No quality values exist for individual bases; no much larger clone is one base distant. Library preparation employed the immunoSEQ multiplex PCR assay. Rearranged TCR beta chain sequences were amplified using the hsTCRB Kit according to the manufacturer's protocol. Sequencing of TCRB libraries was carried out on an Illumina MiSeq. For the original study's pipeline: The proprietary platform of the kit vendor was used for demultiplexing, trimming and gene mapping. TCRdb re-hosts the immuneACCESS table, in-frame sequences only. Its copies lack some clones; in the studies checked, an unresolved V gene accounts for under half of them, and the cause for the rest is not known. V and J calls and clone size are copied from that table; D and trimming were computed from the DNA. This sample gives about 32,000 clones in total; 78% of them show up just once. Of the sample, about 10% is held by the ten largest clones.

The record originates from a study of a mutant IDH1 vaccine in newly diagnosed glioma (dated by TCRdb to the early 2020s). Background for the entire study: In the chemotherapy-containing groups, vaccination started alongside temozolomide cycles, whereas in patients who had radiotherapy alone it started 4-6 weeks after radiotherapy. The roughly 34 treated patients were approximately 60% male and around 38% female, with a mean age of around 40 years. Before enrollment, patients had received standard therapy of radiotherapy alone, temozolomide alone, or radiochemotherapy with temozolomide; most received the combination. The week-35 safety follow-up took place at visit V12, and the week-47 end of study took place at visit V13. Peripheral blood samples were drawn at six visits, namely V03 (baseline), V05, V07, V10, V12 and V13. Longitudinal TCRB deep sequencing was performed for about two dozen treated patients wherever samples were available for exploratory analyses. What the work shows at the level of the full study, not this receptor alone: Selection of PBMC samples for TCRB deep sequencing was based on availability. Vaccine-induced immune responses across multiple MHC alleles were detected in around 92% of patients. The authors stated that sample limitations prevented analyses of patient blood samples from being reproduced. No apparent relationship was observed between pseudoprogression and alterations in the top peripheral T cell clonotypes detected by TCRB sequencing.

This specimen's time point label, interpreted: week 35, safety follow-up. Each vaccine dose was 300 ug of a 20-mer mutant IDH1 peptide in Montanide, given subcutaneously with topical imiquimod. Eight vaccinations were administered to patients in weeks 1, 3, 5, 7, 11, 15, 19 and 23, corresponding to visits V03 through V10. Newly diagnosed WHO grade 3 or 4 IDH1-mutant astrocytomas showing loss of nuclear ATRX were present in the donors. The samples were drawn from NOA16, a multicentre, single-arm, open-label phase I trial in Germany that tested a mutant IDH1 peptide vaccine in humans for the first time. Genomic DNA for TCRB sequencing was isolated from EDTA blood with the DNeasy Blood and Tissue Kit. From a lookup of the germline V gene, CDR1 and CDR2 are SNHLY and FYNNEI. The CDR3, from cysteine to phenylalanine, totals 13 residues. Only the CDR3 part of the read is kept: 39 bases, read in frame from the first base. For this chain, trimming is 10 bases at the V end and 3 bases at the J end, and the number of junction bases without a gene match is 7.

The receptor chain draws on TRBV2 and TRBJ1-1, and 8 bases in between align with TRBD1. This sequence was found in a woman in her 40s with glioma. Here the sequenced sample was PBMCs, taken from a glioma patient whose treatment included an IDH1 peptide vaccine. CDR3 sequence: CATILDRDTEAFF. The nucleotide sequence is given as TGTGCCACTATCCTGGACAGGGACACTGAAGCTTTCTTT.